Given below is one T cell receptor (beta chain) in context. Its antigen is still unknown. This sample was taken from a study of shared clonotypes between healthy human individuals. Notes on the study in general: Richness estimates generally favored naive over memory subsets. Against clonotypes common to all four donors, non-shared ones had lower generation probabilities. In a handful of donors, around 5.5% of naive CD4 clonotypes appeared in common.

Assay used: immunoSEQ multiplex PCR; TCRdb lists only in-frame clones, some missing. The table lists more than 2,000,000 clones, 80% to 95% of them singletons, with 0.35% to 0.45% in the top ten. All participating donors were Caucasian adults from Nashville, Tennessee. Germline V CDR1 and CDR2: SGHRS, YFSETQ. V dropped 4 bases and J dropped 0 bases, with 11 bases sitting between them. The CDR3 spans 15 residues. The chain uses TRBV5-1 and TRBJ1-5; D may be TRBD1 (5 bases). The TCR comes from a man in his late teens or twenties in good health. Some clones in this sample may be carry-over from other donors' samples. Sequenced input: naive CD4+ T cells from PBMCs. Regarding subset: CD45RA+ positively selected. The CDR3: CASSLGDFSNQPQHF. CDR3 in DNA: TGCGCCAGCAGCCTAGGGGATTTTAGCAATCAGCCCCAGCATTTT.